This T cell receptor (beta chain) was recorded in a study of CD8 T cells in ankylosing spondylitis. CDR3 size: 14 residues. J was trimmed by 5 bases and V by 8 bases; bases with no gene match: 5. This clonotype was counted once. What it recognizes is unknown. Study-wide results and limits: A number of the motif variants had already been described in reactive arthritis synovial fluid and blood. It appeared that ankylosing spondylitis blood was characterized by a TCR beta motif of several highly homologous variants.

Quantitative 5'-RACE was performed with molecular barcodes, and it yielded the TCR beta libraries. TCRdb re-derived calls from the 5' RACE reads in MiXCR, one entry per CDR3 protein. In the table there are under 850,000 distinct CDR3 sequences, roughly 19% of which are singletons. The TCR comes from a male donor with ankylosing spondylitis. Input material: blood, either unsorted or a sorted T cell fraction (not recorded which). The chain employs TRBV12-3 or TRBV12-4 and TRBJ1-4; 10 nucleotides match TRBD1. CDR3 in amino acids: CASRRGQGNEKLFF. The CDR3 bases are TGTGCCAGCCGCCGGGGACAGGGGAATGAAAAACTGTTTTTT.